Each of the 29 T cell receptor beta chains below was sequenced from the same sample in a study of OX40 agonist ivuxolimab in advanced cancers. Assay: immunoSEQ multiplex PCR; the TCRdb copy retains only in-frame clones and omits some. The sample consists of 54,000 or so clones, 75% to 90% of them appearing once. The sample in question was CD4+ or CD8+ T cells sorted from blood, obtained in a trial of the OX40 agonist ivuxolimab. These receptors came from an adult with an advanced solid tumor such as melanoma, head and neck, liver or kidney cancer.

This chain uses TRBV5-6 with TRBJ2-7; no firm D call. V shed 2 bases and J shed 3 bases, with 9 bases lying between them. The CDR3 is made up of 13 amino acids. Germline V gene data show CDR1 as SGHDT and CDR2 as YYEEEE. CDR3 region: CASSFPERYEQYF. The DNA of the CDR3 is TGTGCCAGCAGCTTTCCAGAACGCTACGAGCAGTACTTC. The variable domain in full, completed from reference TRBV5-6 and TRBJ2-7, reads DAGVTQSPTHLIKTRGQQVTLRCSPKSGHDTVSWYQQALGQGPQFIFQYYEEEERQRGNFPDRFSGHQFPNYSSELNVNALLLGDSALYLCASSFPERYEQYFGPGTRLTVT.

This chain connects TRBV7-2 to TRBJ1-2; D is unclear. The CDR3 length is 12 residues. V dropped 2 bases and J dropped 6 bases, with 7 bases sitting between them. The germline gives CDR1 SGHTA, CDR2 FQGNSA. DNA for the CDR3: TGTGCCAGCAGCTTAACATCGGATGGCTACACCTTC. It encodes CASSLTSDGYTF.

This clone was observed a handful of times. A junction end diverges from the germline sequence, so it may reflect a read error. The chain has TRBV18 and TRBJ2-5; 7 bases fit TRBD2. The CDR3 runs 14 residues. Germline V gene lookup returns CDR1 KGHSH and CDR2 LQKENI. This chain's CDR3 is CASSPETLASTAHF. CDR3 nucleotide sequence: TGTGCCAGCTCACCTGAGACACTAGCGTCTACCGCGCACTTC.

The chain joins TRBV7-6 to TRBJ2-5; D unresolved. Per the germline V gene, CDR1 is SGHVS and CDR2 is FNYEAQ. The V and J ends lost 2 bases and 1 base respectively, with 8 bases between them. CDR3 length equals 14 residues. CDR3 in DNA: TGTGCCAGCAGCTTATCGGTAGGCCAAGAGACCCAGTACTTC. This sequence encodes CASSLSVGQETQYF.

The chain recombines TRBV6-1 with TRBJ1-6, with D maybe TRBD1 (5 bases). CDR1 is MNHNS and CDR2 is SASEGT in the germline V gene. The CDR3 has 14 residues. V was pared by 10 bases and J by 4 bases, with 14 bases between. CDR3 residues: CATCRDRYNSPLHF. In DNA form, the CDR3 reads TGTGCCACCTGCAGAGACAGATATAATTCACCCCTCCACTTT.

The V gene is TRBV4-3, the J gene TRBJ2-7; the D is unclear. The CDR3 has 12 residues. V dropped 0 bases and J dropped 4 bases, with 4 bases sitting between them. The germline CDR1 and CDR2 sequences are LGHNA and YSLEER. The CDR3 nucleotides read TGCGCCAGCAGCCAAGATCAGTACGAGCAGTACTTC. It yields the protein CASSQDQYEQYF.

V usage is TRBV15 and J usage is TRBJ2-5; maybe TRBD2 (7 bases). Trimming pared 1 base from V and 5 bases from J, leaving 8 bases between. The CDR3 contains 13 residues. Germline V lookup: CDR1 LNHNV, CDR2 YYDKDF (reference sequence). CDR3 nucleotides: TGTGCCACCAGCAGAGGGGGGGGCGAGACCCAGTACTTC. It specifies CATSRGGGETQYF.

This clone came up once. The chain employs TRBV19 and TRBJ2-7; 13 bases map to TRBD2. The length of the CDR3 is 16 residues. In germline, CDR1 is LNHDA, CDR2 SQIVND (reference sequence). The ends lost 0 bases at V and 5 bases at J; junction bases unmatched: 4. DNA for the CDR3: TGTGCCAGTAGTATAGACGGGACTAGCGGGATAAACGAGCAGTACTTC. This codes for CASSIDGTSGINEQYF.

The chain is built from TRBV5-6 and TRBJ1-2; TRBD1 is a possible D gene (5 bases). V lost 3 bases to trimming and J lost 5 bases, with 14 bases between them. Germline assignment: CDR1 SGHDT and CDR2 YYEEEE. CDR3 size: 14 residues. CDR3 loop: CASSSRVSGYGYTF. The CDR3 DNA is TGTGCCAGCAGCTCCCGGGTCTCAGGGTATGGCTACACCTTC.

The CDR3 reads CASSLGGRDNEQFF. In nucleotides, the CDR3 is TGCGCCAGCAGCTTGGGGGGCCGGGACAATGAGCAGTTCTTC. The V and J genes are TRBV5-1 and TRBJ2-1; the D gene is possibly TRBD1 (5 bases). The CDR3 has 14 residues. Trimming stripped 0 bases from V and 5 bases from J, with 9 bases between. The germline gives CDR1 SGHRS, CDR2 YFSETQ.

This clone was seen a handful of times. The rearrangement links TRBV14 to TRBJ2-1; TRBD2 aligns across 7 bases. The CDR3 covers 18 residues. The V segment lost 2 bases and the J segment 4 bases; nucleotides outside the gene matches: 14. CDR1 is SGHDN and CDR2 is FVKESK in the germline V gene. Here the CDR3 reads CASSQLPDTSVGYNEQFF. DNA of the CDR3: TGTGCCAGCAGCCAACTACCTGATACTAGCGTTGGGTACAATGAGCAGTTCTTC.

The V and J genes are TRBV2 and TRBJ2-1; D might be TRBD2 (5 bases). Germline values: CDR1 SNHLY, CDR2 FYNNEI. CDR3 length: 15 residues. The V gene lost 1 base and the J gene lost 2 bases, with 9 bases spanning the gap. CDR3: CASSEEAATYNEQFF. The CDR3 DNA sequence: TGTGCCAGCAGTGAAGAAGCGGCTACCTACAATGAGCAGTTCTTC.

This sequence joins TRBV7-9 and TRBJ2-7; D ambiguous. Germline-derived CDR1 and CDR2 are SEHNR and FQNEAQ (reference sequence). The CDR3 contains 14 residues. V lost 1 base, J lost 5 bases, and 12 bases lay in between. This CDR3 is CASSLEQLRHEQYF. The CDR3 bases are TGTGCCAGCAGCTTAGAACAGCTTAGACACGAGCAGTACTTC. Variable domain in full (rest from reference TRBV7-9 and TRBJ2-7): DTGVSQNPRHKITKRGQNVTFRCDPISEHNRLYWYRQTLGQGPEFLTYFQNEAQLEKSRLLSDRFSAERPKGSFSTLEIQRTEQGDSAMYLCASSLEQLRHEQYFGPGTRLTVT.

This chain connects TRBV2 to TRBJ2-5, with TRBD2 identical over 10 bases. This CDR3 spans 14 amino acids. Germline-derived CDR1 and CDR2 are SNHLY and FYNNEI. Unmatched junction bases numbered 6, after V lost 5 bases and J lost 6 bases. The CDR3 protein is CASSLSGGAKTQYF. As DNA, the CDR3 is TGTGCCAGCAGTCTCAGCGGGGGGGCGAAGACCCAGTACTTC.

The J gene is TRBJ2-7, the V gene TRBV5-4; 8 bases are a match to TRBD1. V shed 3 bases and J 7 bases; nucleotides not matched to a gene: 9. Germline-derived CDR1 and CDR2 are SGHNT and YYREEE (reference sequence). This CDR3 has 14 amino acids. The CDR3 spells CASSSGTGVVEQYF. The CDR3 DNA is TGTGCCAGCAGCTCCGGGACAGGCGTAGTAGAGCAGTACTTC.

The chain links TRBV10-3 to TRBJ1-1; 8 bases fit TRBD1. Germline-derived CDR1 and CDR2 are ENHRY and SYGVKD. V was clipped by 4 bases and J by 1 base; unmatched bases: 5. This CDR3 is built from 15 residues. CDR3 sequence (DNA): TGTGCCATCAGTGTTTTCGGACAGGGGAACACTGAAGCTTTCTTT. Translating gives CAISVFGQGNTEAFF.

The chain joins TRBV20-1 to TRBJ1-2; D is uncertain. Trimming took 4 bases from V and 4 from J, leaving 7 bases between them. The CDR3 runs to 11 residues. Germline CDR1 and CDR2: DFQATT and SNEGSKA (reference sequence). The chain's CDR3 is CSAIGSYGYTF. The CDR3 DNA follows: TGCAGTGCTATAGGGTCCTATGGCTACACCTTC.

In DNA form, the CDR3 reads TGTGCCAGCAGCCCGCGGCGGAGCACAGATACGCAGTATTTT. This sequence encodes CASSPRRSTDTQYF. The rearrangement uses TRBV7-2 and TRBJ2-3; no reliable D call. Trimming cost V 5 bases and J 0 bases, with 9 bases left between them. Germline V gene data show CDR1 as SGHTA and CDR2 as FQGNSA. This CDR3 has 14 residues.

This chain links TRBV5-1 with TRBJ2-3; the match to TRBD2 covers 9 bases. This CDR3 is 16 amino acids long. The trim removed 1 base at V and 1 base at J, leaving 4 bases unmatched. In germline, CDR1 is SGHRS, CDR2 YFSETQ. The CDR3 is CASSLLQRGGTDTQYF. The DNA of the CDR3 is TGCGCCAGCAGCTTGCTCCAGCGGGGGGGCACAGATACGCAGTATTTT.

This clone was found a few times. The chain carries TRBV19 and TRBJ1-1; D is ambiguous. This CDR3 is 13 amino acids long. Between the trimmed V and J ends, which lost 4 bases and 3 bases, there was a span of 9 bases. The germline CDR1 and CDR2 sequences are LNHDA and SQIVND (reference sequence). As DNA, the CDR3 is TGTGCCAGTAGTAGGAATATGGACACTGAAGCTTTCTTT. Translation: CASSRNMDTEAFF.

This sequence joins TRBV9 and TRBJ1-3; D is unresolved. The V gene's germline CDR1 is SGDLS and CDR2 YYNGEE. The CDR3 spans 16 residues. V gave up 0 bases and J gave up 0 bases, with 10 bases separating them. The CDR3 loop reads CASSVATFLSGNTIYF. For the CDR3, the DNA is TGTGCCAGCAGCGTAGCTACGTTCCTCTCTGGAAACACCATATATTTT.

The V and J genes are TRBV5-1 and TRBJ2-5, with TRBD2 matching 14 bases. Trimming at V came to 4 bases and at J to 5 bases, leaving 7 bases not matched to a gene. CDR1 is SGHRS and CDR2 is YFSETQ in the germline V gene. This CDR3 comprises 16 residues. As DNA, the CDR3 is TGCGCCAGCAGCGAACGACTAGCGGGGGGGCGGGAGACCCAGTACTTC. This codes for CASSERLAGGRETQYF.

The V and J genes are TRBV4-2 and TRBJ1-4, with 7 bases lining up with TRBD1. The CDR3 sequence is 16 residues long. CDR1 and CDR2 from the germline V gene are LGHNA and YNFKEQ. V shed 1 base, J shed 3 bases, and the junction held 5 bases outside the gene matches. CDR3 nucleotide sequence: TGTGCCAGCAGCCAAGCTCTTCAGGGGGCTAATGAAAAACTGTTTTTT. This translates into CASSQALQGANEKLFF.

The gene calls are TRBV7-9 and TRBJ2-7; D remains unclear. Trimming removed 5 bases from V and 8 bases from J, with 13 bases in between. There are 12 residues in the CDR3. Germline CDR1 SEHNR, CDR2 FQNEAQ (reference sequence). Written as DNA, the CDR3 is TGTGCCAGCAGCCCCACCGACACGCAGCAGTACTTC. Its protein product is CASSPTDTQQYF.

V and J are TRBV7-2 and TRBJ2-1; TRBD2 aligns across 10 bases. This CDR3 is built from 14 residues. Germline loops: CDR1 SGHTA, CDR2 FQGNSA. V was clipped by 5 bases and J by 9 bases; unmatched bases: 7. The CDR3 bases are TGTGCCAGCAGCGTTACTAGCGGGGAGGGTGAGCAGTTCTTC. Protein sequence: CASSVTSGEGEQFF.

V and J are TRBV15 and TRBJ2-2, with 9 bases identical to TRBD2. Germline V gene data show CDR1 as LNHNV and CDR2 as YYDKDF (reference sequence). This CDR3 region has 16 residues. V was clipped by 0 bases and J by 7 bases; unmatched bases: 6. CDR3 DNA sequence: TGTGCCACCAGCAGAGATATAGCGGGAGTACTCGGGGAGCTGTTTTTT. This codes for CATSRDIAGVLGELFF.

This clone turned up a few times. The chain recombines TRBV19 with TRBJ1-6; the D is unclear. The CDR3 sequence is 13 residues long. Germline V lookup: CDR1 LNHDA, CDR2 SQIVND (reference sequence). Deletions cut 3 bases from V and 13 bases from J, with 13 bases between. CDR3 sequence: CASSMDGIFPLHF. For the CDR3, the DNA is TGTGCCAGTAGTATGGACGGGATTTTTCCCCTCCACTTT.

The V call is TRBV4-2, the J call TRBJ2-3; TRBD2 aligns across 11 bases. Germline V gives CDR1 LGHNA, CDR2 YNFKEQ. The CDR3 consists of 17 residues. The ends lost 5 bases at V and 4 bases at J; junction bases unmatched: 11. DNA of the CDR3: TGTGCCAGCAGCTCCCATGTTAGCGGGAGGGTGGCAGATACGCAGTATTTT. Encoded protein: CASSSHVSGRVADTQYF.

The rearrangement uses TRBV9 and TRBJ2-1; the match to TRBD2 covers 9 bases. Germline CDR1 is SGDLS and CDR2 is YYNGEE. The CDR3 contains 15 residues. The V segment lost 4 bases and the J segment 3 bases; nucleotides outside the gene matches: 5. In DNA form, the CDR3 reads TGTGCCAGCAGCATAACTAGCGGGCTCTACAATGAGCAGTTCTTC. This sequence encodes CASSITSGLYNEQFF.